The following is a T cell receptor beta chain sequence with its context. This clone has a single count. Its antigen has not been determined. The record has no base qualities; no much larger clone is one base away. From the cysteine through the phenylalanine, the CDR3 covers 15 amino acids. Only the CDR3 region is kept as DNA, spanning 45 bases read in frame from base 1. Trimming takes 6 bases from V and 1 base from J, and the germline ends sit 15 bases apart. Taken from the germline V gene, the CDR1 and CDR2 loops are MNHEY and SVGAGI. The immunoSEQ Assay was used to immunosequence TCRbeta CDR3 regions from genomic DNA. Before high-throughput sequencing, the genomic DNA was amplified using bias-controlled multiplex PCR. Under the source paper's analysis protocol: To quantify the absolute abundance of each unique TCRbeta CDR3 region, the sequences were collapsed and filtered. Clonality, defined as 1 minus Pielou's evenness, was calculated using only productive rearrangements. Clones with significantly greater frequencies in on-treatment versus baseline samples were identified using a previously published method. Sourced from immuneACCESS, this table was stored by TCRdb with only in-frame sequences that have V and J called. A share of the clones is absent; for the studies checked, an unresolved V gene accounts for under half, and the remainder has no known explanation. Clone size and V and J calls were adopted from that table, with D and trimming inferred from the DNA. This sample holds 35,000 to 45,000 clones; over 75% were observed only once. In total, the top ten clones hold 9.5% to 15% of the sample.

This entry comes from a study of sequential checkpoint blockade in melanoma (dated by TCRdb to between 2018 and 2020). About the investigation overall: Using 1:1 randomization, the trial assigned patients either to first-line nivolumab followed by ipilimumab (arm A) or to ipilimumab followed by nivolumab (arm B). Both trial sequences were followed by maintenance nivolumab.

The research as a whole found: Validation of the response-prediction model combining TCR metrics and mutation burden is needed in larger, independent patient cohorts.

The treatment or condition label for this specimen denotes: randomized to nivolumab then ipilimumab (arm A) or the reverse (arm B). None of the patients in the trial had previously been given DNA-damaging chemotherapy. Live CD3+CD8+ cells negative for CD19 and CD56 were sorted from thawed PBMCs on a FACS Aria II flow cytometer. Samples came from patients with melanoma in CheckMate 064, a randomized, open-label phase II trial of sequential checkpoint blockade. Peripheral blood mononuclear cells were obtained through leukapheresis, purified using Ficoll-Paque, and frozen in human serum containing roughly 9.8% DMSO. Immediately after sorting, the purity of sorted blood CD3+CD8+ cells was verified to be >98%, after which DNA was extracted.

This clonotype originated in a human donor with melanoma. The sequence joins TRBV6-5 to TRBJ1-2; TRBD1 might be the D gene, on 6 matching bases. Here the sequenced sample was CD8+ T cells sorted from blood (inferred from file names), taken from a patient given nivolumab and ipilimumab in sequence. The DNA sequence reads TGTGCCAGCAGCGGACCGGGACACAATAACTATGGCTACACCTTC. Protein translation: CASSGPGHNNYGYTF.